Below, one T cell receptor (beta chain) is given with its context. Its cognate antigen is unknown. The same CDR3 also results from other DNA sequences found in this sample. This entry comes from a study of early stage breast cancer tumors. Study findings and constraints: Commonly generated sequences made up most enriched TCRB sequences shared between patients.

J lost 1 base, V lost 4 bases, and 3 bases had no gene match. CDR1 and CDR2 from the germline V gene are SGHRS and YFSETQ. CDR3 length equals 14 residues. Each sample had two DNA replicates, about 0.47 ug blood or 1.5 ug tissue. Method: immunoSEQ multiplex PCR; TCRdb's copy keeps in-frame clones and lacks some. This sample has fewer than 30,000 clones, with around 50% found just once. The J gene is TRBJ1-1, the V gene TRBV5-1, with 8 bases fitting TRBD1. Source material: breast tumor tissue. This receptor was identified in a person in their fifties or sixties with breast cancer. The CDR3 spells CASSPGTGNTEAFF. The CDR3 region has the DNA TGCGCCAGCAGCCCAGGGACAGGGAACACTGAAGCTTTCTTT.